This T cell receptor (beta chain) appears in the sequencing data of a study of shared clonotypes between healthy human individuals. The study, taken as a whole, reports: About 5.2% was the fraction of naive CD4 clonotypes found shared across a few donors.

The CDR3 is made up of 14 amino acids. The ends lost 6 bases at V and 4 bases at J; junction bases unmatched: 7. Germline V gives CDR1 KGHSH, CDR2 LQKENI. DNA at about 200 ng, tens of thousands of T cell genomes, went into sorted-subset replicate PCRs. Generated by immunoSEQ multiplex PCR, the TCRdb table keeps only in-frame clones and is missing some. The sample has around 2.3 million clones, 90% to 96% seen once. As regards this clone: Antigen: not known.

Input material: naive CD4+ T cells sorted from blood. This sample's subset: CD45RA+ positively selected. The chain joins TRBV18 to TRBJ1-2; 8 bases match TRBD1. The receptor was derived from a man aged 18 to 30 in good health. The CDR3, as DNA: TGTGCCAGCTCGCCCACGGACAGGGTCTATGGCTACACCTTC. Encoded protein: CASSPTDRVYGYTF.